What follows is one TCR beta chain and its context. Its antigen is not identified. Trimming shortened V by 4 bases and J by 1 base, and 8 bases separated the two germline ends. Germline CDR1 KGHDR, CDR2 SFDVKD. The CDR3 runs to 14 residues. For the second PCR, which ran for about 7 to 11 cycles, a sample-barcoded 5' primer and a J-beta primer mix were used. Each CDR3 protein is one row after TCRdb ran MiXCR on the 5' RACE reads. The data contain about 670,000 distinct CDR3 sequences, around 38% of them singletons. Donors ranged from roughly 6 to 100 years old and were healthy Caucasians in Russia. The data were taken from a study of blood T cells in healthy people across ages. Study outcomes and limitations: Percentage of naive T cells showed a strong correlation with TCR beta diversity.

This clonotype was obtained from an elderly man in good health. This rearrangement joins TRBV24-1 to TRBJ2-3; perhaps TRBD1 as D (6 bases). The specimen was blood. CDR3 DNA sequence: TGTGCCACCAGTGAGCCAGGGGGCACAGATACGCAGTATTTT. Protein: CATSEPGGTDTQYF.